The sequence of this T cell receptor (beta chain) was determined in a study of cytomegalovirus exposure and HLA in healthy donors (dated by TCRdb to the late 2010s). Broadly, across the study: In an earlier analysis of 550 to 750 of the donors, 276 Gb of sequence data and 100 million or so unique TCR beta sequences from roughly 200 million T cells were reported. An early release covering roughly 640 HLA-typed donors comprised 250 to 350 gigabases of sequencing data and roughly 86 million unique TCR sequences. Of the 300 to 500 genotyped donors, 75% to 85% were placed in the genetic ancestry cluster associated with self-reported Caucasian donors. The study aimed to test whether signatures of past pathogen exposure could be identified by cataloging public T cell receptors. The study profiled the T cell repertoires of approximately 700 subjects by immunosequencing and related them to cytomegalovirus serostatus. Along with the approximately 670-subject first cohort, a separate validation cohort of over a hundred different subjects was used. High-throughput TCR immunosequencing, statistical association of individual TCRs with disease status, and machine learning were combined to predict cytomegalovirus infection status. In a later analysis, previously published TCR beta repertoires from hundreds of donors were re-analyzed and high-resolution HLA genotyping was added so that TCR occurrence patterns could be studied. In the later analysis, no new phenotypic data were used to find candidate immune exposures; instead, reliance was placed on TCR beta sequences and their occurrence across donors. In an earlier analysis of 587 of the donors, high-throughput TCR beta sequencing was used to judge whether each TCR beta V gene segment behaved as functional or pseudogenic. Donor age, sex, ethnicity and CMV serostatus were collected together with the repertoire data. A later genetic analysis took genome-wide SNP genotypes for about 60% of the roughly 670 donors and used that subset as a discovery cohort. All discovery cohort repertoires had been generated using a single sequencing platform. HLA typing included class I and class II loci at four-digit resolution. The number of typed donors differed by locus: about 620-630 for A, B, C, DRB1 and DQB1; 500 to 550 for DQA1; 606 for DPA1; and about 470 for DPB1. About five DR-DQ haplotypes were handled as single units for association and clustering because linkage in the cohort was strong. Across approximately 400 genotyped donors of the cohort, an average of roughly 250,000 unique TCR beta nucleotide sequences per donor were sequenced, and roughly a sixth of those sequences were non-productive. General findings and caveats noted by the study authors: This cohort had only TCR beta chains sequenced, and the lack of alpha or paired-chain data limited which features could be detected. A total of 150 or so TCR beta chains were listed by the study as associated with cytomegalovirus. In vitro tests confirmed that a few of the cytomegalovirus-associated TCR beta chains recognize cytomegalovirus antigens. A later genetic analysis associated a missense DCLRE1C variant with V-gene and J-gene trimming of TCR beta chains, and an independent cohort replicated the association. Compared with equally common non-associated chains, HLA-associated TCR beta chains in a later analysis were more clonally expanded and had lower generation probabilities. In a later analysis, TCR association rates were found to vary across HLA loci, with the most associated TCRs seen for DRB1 alleles and the fewest for HLA-C alleles. The sequencing pipeline was judged likely to have produced a cluster of highly shared sequence variants as a technical artifact. According to a later analysis, most CMV-associated TCR beta chains appeared to be HLA-restricted, and the HLA associations seemed to be driven largely by CMV exposure. In an earlier analysis of some 500 of the donors, most TCR beta V segments appeared in productive rearrangements about 87% or about 30% of the time, broadly matching IMGT annotations. A further reported finding was that TCR beta sequences accurately predicted the HLA-A and HLA-B alleles for most subjects in the first cohort. A later analysis associated 16,951 TCR beta sequences with specific HLA alleles at a false discovery rate of 0.05. Because some donors lacked HLA typing at each locus, the association tests relied only on the typed subset. Across donors, most TCR sequences were observed very rarely, whereas some public TCRs were present in many individuals. Immune exposure information for the cohort was limited to CMV serostatus. Several of the top co-occurrence clusters appeared to be linked to parvovirus B19, influenza, CMV and Epstein-Barr virus, according to a later analysis. Correlated functional status among segregating V segments might be attributable to linkage disequilibrium, but an unknown experimental factor could not be ruled out. Approximately 18 rarely observed V segments, including chromosome 9 orphons, were excluded from the earlier analysis of approximately 500 of the donors because counts were too low. Because the 87-base-pair reads could not distinguish some IMGT-functional V segments, including TRBV6-2 and TRBV6-3, those segments were excluded. A later genetic analysis reported fewer N-insertions in productive TCRs among donors in an Asian-associated ancestry cluster than the roughly 620-donor mean. Strong co-occurrence of HLA alleles, especially DR and DQ, made assigning TCR associations to individual alleles difficult. Presence/absence analyses assumed roughly uniform sequencing depth across donors, an assumption that may not hold. The classifier was reported to diagnose cytomegalovirus status with high specificity and sensitivity in both the original cohort and the validation cohort. According to the authors, the approach could potentially be generalized to other disease states and immunological phenotypes.

In total, 666 healthy bone marrow donors made up the cohort. At the time of sampling, every cohort member was nominally healthy, though immune exposures that went unrecorded were likely present. The donor tested CMV seronegative and was one of the 352 seronegative cohort members. A peripheral blood sample was provided by each donor, and peripheral blood mononuclear cells were used for TCR beta sequencing. The Qiagen DNeasy Blood Extraction Kit was used to extract genomic DNA from the blood cell samples. Measured from the cysteine to the phenylalanine, the CDR3 is 16 residues long. The retained sequence is limited to the CDR3, 48 bases, with the frame set at the first base. Trimming takes 7 bases from V and 6 bases from J, and the germline ends sit 24 bases apart. CDR1 LNHDA and CDR2 SQIVND were looked up in the germline V gene (reference sequence). Comment on this clone: No antigen is known for it. Base-call qualities are not available, and no considerably larger clone is one nucleotide away.

The library relied on the immunoSEQ multiplex PCR assay. The multiplex PCR relied on a mix of 60 forward primers for TCR Vbeta segments and 13 reverse primers for TCR Jbeta segments. The CDR3 region of rearranged TCR beta genes was amplified from genomic DNA by a multiplex PCR assay. The Illumina HiSeq System was used to sequence the amplified TCR beta libraries as 87-base-pair reads. In the source study's methods: In a later analysis, some 80 million unique TCR beta chains were counted across the 650 to 750 repertoires, and about 10 million of these chains were shared by at least two donors. Raw reads were error-corrected and collapsed into unique sequences by a nearest-neighbor algorithm in which closely related sequences were merged to remove PCR and sequencing errors. V, D and J gene segments were assigned by aligning CDR3 sequences to IMGT reference sequences. For a sequence to be retained, at least a six-nucleotide match to both a V gene segment and a J gene segment was required. Rearrangements were called productive when the CDR3 lacked stop codons and stayed in frame with V and J; all others were non-productive. Following IMGT convention, CDR3 was defined as the stretch from the second conserved V-encoded cysteine to the conserved J-encoded phenylalanine. Sequences without an unambiguous match to a single V gene segment were excluded from the earlier analysis of almost 600 of the donors. An earlier analysis of fewer than 650 of the donors classified V segments as functional when productive rearrangements were above 56.7% and as segregating when the standard deviation between donors was above 5%. To diagnose cytomegalovirus status from the catalog of TCR beta chain sequences, a statistical classification framework was built. A later analysis assigned V and J genes by comparing TCR nucleotide sequences with IMGT/GENE-DB human TR gene sequences. In a later analysis, CDR3 sequences and most-parsimonious VDJ recombination scenarios were assigned using the TCRdist pipeline. In a later analysis, each TCR beta chain was defined by its CDR3 amino acid sequence together with its V-gene family, and reads lacking a unique V-gene family were excluded. To address suspected cross-contamination and a sequencing artifact, a later analysis removed approximately 590 highly shared, low-generation-probability nucleotide sequences. In a later analysis, a clonal expansion index for each public chain was calculated from normalized within-repertoire ranks of inferred template counts. A later analysis computed generation probabilities with a VDJ recombination model fitted to out-of-frame rearrangements, and checked the results against IGoR. In a later analysis, TCR-TCR, TCR-HLA and TCR-CMV co-occurrence was scored with hypergeometric tests, and a repertoire-size bias correction was applied to TCR pairs. A later analysis estimated false discovery rates by permuting HLA or CMV assignments 20 times. In a later analysis, co-occurring TCRs were grouped using DBSCAN, and TCRdist sequence similarity was added for clustering within HLA-allele-positive subsets. For co-occurrence clustering, repertoires with fewer than 30,000 or more than 120,000 public chains were excluded, along with about five repertoires with anomalous nucleotide sharing. The table was pulled from immuneACCESS by TCRdb, which kept in-frame rearrangements only. Such tables lose some clones; where checked, under half of the loss comes from unresolved V genes, and the rest has no known cause. V, J and clone size were drawn from that table, and D and trimming were deduced from the DNA. Recorded for this sample are under 150,000 clones; 80% of them occurred a single time. The ten largest clones take up around 4.1% of the sample.

This TCR was recovered from a woman between 40 and 50 years old in good health and CMV-seronegative. The specimen sequenced was PBMCs. The sequence joins TRBV19 to TRBJ1-2, with no confidently assigned D gene. The sequenced DNA is TGTGCCAGTATCCTCTCCATGGCCCCCGGAGATAATGGCTACACCTTC. Its protein reads: CASILSMAPGDNGYTF.